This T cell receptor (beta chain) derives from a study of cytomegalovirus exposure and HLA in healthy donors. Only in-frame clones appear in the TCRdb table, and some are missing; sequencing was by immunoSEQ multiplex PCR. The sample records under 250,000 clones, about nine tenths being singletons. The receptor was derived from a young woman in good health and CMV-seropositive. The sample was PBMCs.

CDR3: CASSLSLAGGNEQFF. CDR3 DNA sequence: TGCGCCAGCAGCTTGTCACTAGCGGGAGGAAATGAGCAGTTCTTC. The V call is TRBV5-1, the J call TRBJ2-1, with TRBD2 identical over 12 bases. CDR3 length: 15 residues. Per the germline V gene, CDR1 is SGHRS and CDR2 is YFSETQ. Trimming cost V 1 base and J 7 bases; bases outside gene matches: 3.